This passage covers 14 T cell receptor beta chains from one sample sequenced in a study of blood T cell repertoires in COVID-19. Measured with immunoSEQ multiplex PCR; TCRdb has only the in-frame clones, and not every one. This table holds over 200,000 clones, almost 90% found once. The sample taken for sequencing was peripheral blood. These receptors originate from a man aged 18 to 29 with active or convalescent COVID-19.

This clone was observed a single time. This CDR3 reads CASSYPKGTETNYGYTF. CDR3 sequence (DNA): TGTGCCAGCAGTTATCCGAAAGGGACAGAAACTAACTATGGCTACACCTTC. The chain recombines TRBV6-8 with TRBJ1-2; 7 bases line up with TRBD1. The CDR3 has 17 residues. CDR1 is MNHGY, CDR2 SAAAGT, per germline. With 3 bases clipped from V and 0 bases from J, the junction kept 10 bases outside the gene matches.

The gene calls are TRBV7-3 and TRBJ2-5, with D possibly TRBD1 on 5 matching bases. CDR3 size: 14 residues. Trimming stripped 2 bases from V and 6 bases from J, with 13 bases between. Looked up from germline, CDR1 is SGHTA and CDR2 is FQGTGA. The CDR3 sequence is CASSLGLGVQTQYF. As DNA, the CDR3 is TGTGCCAGCAGCTTAGGGCTAGGGGTGCAGACCCAGTACTTC. The entire variable domain, with the rest obtained from reference TRBV7-3 and TRBJ2-5, is as follows: GAGVSQTPSNKVTEKGKYVELRCDPISGHTALYWYRQSLGQGPEFLIYFQGTGAADDSGLPNDRFFAVRPEGSVSTLKIQRTERGDSAVYLCASSLGLGVQTQYFGPGTRLLVL.

V usage is TRBV2 and J usage is TRBJ1-4, with TRBD1 matching over 8 bases. The trim removed 7 bases at V and 5 bases at J, leaving 6 bases unmatched. CDR1 and CDR2 from the germline V gene are SNHLY and FYNNEI. The CDR3 runs 14 residues. CDR3 loop: CASKTGQENEKLFF. Written as DNA, the CDR3 is TGTGCCAGCAAGACGGGACAGGAAAATGAAAAACTGTTTTTT. Based on the CDR3 plus reference TRBV2 and TRBJ1-4, the full variable domain is EPEVTQTPSHQVTQMGQEVILRCVPISNHLYFYWYRQILGQKVEFLVSFYNNEISEKSEIFDDQFSVERPDGSNFTLKIRSTKLEDSAMYFCASKTGQENEKLFFGSGTQLSVL.

This clone was found a few times. The chain employs TRBV6-6 and TRBJ1-5; a weak D match, TRBD1 (5 bases). V gave up 2 bases and J gave up 4 bases, with 6 bases separating them. In germline, CDR1 is MNHNY, CDR2 SVGAGI (reference sequence). The CDR3 is made up of 13 amino acids. The DNA of the CDR3 is TGTGCCAGCAGTTACCCAGGGAATCAGCCCCAGCATTTT. This encodes CASSYPGNQPQHF.

The chain has TRBV11-2 and TRBJ2-5; the match to TRBD2 covers 9 bases. CDR3 size: 15 residues. Germline CDR1 and CDR2: SGHAT and FQNNGV. The V segment lost 2 bases and the J segment 5 bases; nucleotides outside the gene matches: 6. This CDR3 is CASSLSSGVLETQYF. The CDR3 nucleotides read TGTGCCAGCAGCTTATCTAGCGGGGTGCTCGAGACCCAGTACTTC.

This clone turned up a few times. The chain carries TRBV28 and TRBJ1-3, with 7 bases matching TRBD1. The CDR3 length is 14 residues. CDR1 and CDR2 from the germline V gene are MDHEN and SYDVKM. With V trimmed by 3 bases and J by 2 bases, 1 base remained unmatched. CDR3 in amino acids: CASSFGTAGNTIYF. The CDR3 region has the DNA TGTGCCAGCAGTTTTGGGACAGCTGGAAACACCATATATTTT. The variable domain in full, completed from reference TRBV28 and TRBJ1-3, reads DVKVTQSSRYLVKRTGEKVFLECVQDMDHENMFWYRQDPGLGLRLIYFSYDVKMKEKGDIPEGYSVSREKKERFSLILESASTNQTSMYLCASSFGTAGNTIYFGEGSWLTVV.

This clone has just a few counts. The chain recombines TRBV24-1 with TRBJ2-7; D possibly corresponds to TRBD1 (5 bases). Trimming stripped 9 bases from V and 2 bases from J, with 19 bases between. Germline CDR1 and CDR2: KGHDR and SFDVKD. This CDR3 region has 15 residues. CDR3 sequence reads: CATSPSRTPTYEQYF. CDR3 nucleotides: TGTGCCACCTCCCCCAGTAGGACACCTACCTACGAGCAGTACTTC.

This clone was counted a single time. This chain connects TRBV19 to TRBJ1-5; D gene ambiguous. Trimming removed 7 bases from V and 1 base from J, with 11 bases in between. CDR1 is LNHDA, CDR2 SQIVND, per germline (reference sequence). The CDR3 runs 14 residues. CDR3 region: CASTLGRSNQPQHF. The CDR3 DNA is TGTGCCAGTACTCTGGGCCGGAGCAATCAGCCCCAGCATTTT. Full variable domain (rest looked up from reference TRBV19 and TRBJ1-5): DGGITQSPKYLFRKEGQNVTLSCEQNLNHDAMYWYRQDPGQGLRLIYYSQIVNDFQKGDIAEGYSVSREKKESFPLTVTSAQKNPTAFYLCASTLGRSNQPQHFGDGTRLSIL.

This chain joins TRBV19 and TRBJ1-3; D is ambiguous. V was cut by 10 bases and J by 0 bases, with 16 bases left in between. Germline assignment: CDR1 LNHDA and CDR2 SQIVND (reference sequence). The CDR3 length is 15 residues. The DNA of the CDR3 is TGTGCCACCTCGGTCTTCACGTACTCTGGAAACACCATATATTTT. As protein: CATSVFTYSGNTIYF.

The J gene is TRBJ2-3, the V gene TRBV7-2; 12 bases match TRBD2. Germline V gene data show CDR1 as SGHTA and CDR2 as FQGNSA. Germline trimming cut 4 bases from V and 2 bases from J; bases unmatched to any gene: 7. CDR3 length: 17 residues. DNA of the CDR3: TGTGCCAGCAGCTCGTATCGGACTAGCGGGAACACAGATACGCAGTATTTT. Its translation: CASSSYRTSGNTDTQYF. Together with reference TRBV7-2 and TRBJ2-3, the CDR3 gives the full variable domain: GAGVSQSPSNKVTEKGKDVELRCDPISGHTALYWYRQSLGQGLEFLIYFQGNSAPDKSGLPSDRFSAERTGGSVSTLTIQRTQQEDSAVYLCASSSYRTSGNTDTQYFGPGTRLTVL.

The gene calls are TRBV2 and TRBJ2-1; the D is unclear. Per germline, CDR1 SNHLY and CDR2 FYNNEI. This CDR3 comprises 12 residues. The germline V and J ends were trimmed by 11 bases and 4 bases, with 12 bases remaining between them. CDR3 residues: CACLRNYNEQFF. CDR3 sequence (DNA): TGTGCCTGTCTCAGGAATTACAATGAGCAGTTCTTC.

As DNA, the CDR3 is TGCGCCAGCAGTGAGACCAGCGGTGCCTACGAGCAGTACTTC. Translated: CASSETSGAYEQYF. The rearrangement uses TRBV10-2 and TRBJ2-7; tentative D call: TRBD2 (5 bases). Germline loops: CDR1 WSHSY, CDR2 SAAADI. The CDR3 covers 14 residues. The ends were cut back, 2 bases at V and 2 bases at J, with 10 bases in the middle.

The chain links TRBV5-5 to TRBJ1-2; no definite D call. This CDR3 contains 14 residues. Trimming pared 0 bases from V and 4 bases from J, leaving 10 bases between. Germline V gene sequence: CDR1 SGHKS, CDR2 YYEKEE (reference sequence). CDR3: CASSLGGGFYGYTF. In DNA, the CDR3 is TGTGCCAGCAGCTTGGGCGGAGGATTCTATGGCTACACCTTC.

The V and J genes are TRBV19 and TRBJ2-2; D unresolved. The CDR3 spans 14 residues. V lost 3 bases and J 9 bases, leaving 14 bases between the germline ends. Germline CDR1 reads LNHDA; CDR2 reads SQIVND (reference sequence). The CDR3 sequence: CASSIGAIARELFF. CDR3 nucleotides: TGTGCCAGTAGTATTGGAGCTATTGCCCGGGAGCTGTTTTTT.